In this sample, the clone carrying this TCR beta chain turned up many times. Its specificity is unknown. The data were taken from a study of identical twins. CDR1 is LGHNT and CDR2 is FRNRAP in the germline V gene. The CDR3 runs to 15 residues. After removal of 6 bases from V and 7 bases from J, the junction contained 9 bases not matched to a gene. TCRdb re-derived calls from the 5' RACE reads in MiXCR, one entry per CDR3 protein. In the table there are some 300,000 distinct CDR3 sequences, roughly 12% of which are singletons. Overall study findings and caveats: The study found that models underestimated out-of-frame TCR alpha sharing in monozygotic twins. It was cross-sectional statistical analysis, not following the same donors, that the conclusions relied on.

Another study also made use of these data, one on yellow fever vaccine responses in identical twins.

The material sequenced was CD8+ T cells sorted from blood. This chain links TRBV12-5 with TRBJ2-1; TRBD2 matches 10 bases. The sequence derives from a woman between 18 and 29 years old in good health. The CDR3 here is CASGTLAGVGNEQFF. The DNA of the CDR3 is TGTGCTAGTGGGACCCTAGCGGGAGTGGGGAATGAGCAGTTCTTC. Using reference TRBV12-5 and TRBJ2-1 for the parts outside the CDR3, the full variable domain is DARVTQTPRHKVTEMGQEVTMRCQPILGHNTVFWYRQTMMQGLELLAYFRNRAPLDDSGMPKDRFSAEMPDATLATLKIQPSEPRDSAVYFCASGTLAGVGNEQFFGPGTRLTVL.